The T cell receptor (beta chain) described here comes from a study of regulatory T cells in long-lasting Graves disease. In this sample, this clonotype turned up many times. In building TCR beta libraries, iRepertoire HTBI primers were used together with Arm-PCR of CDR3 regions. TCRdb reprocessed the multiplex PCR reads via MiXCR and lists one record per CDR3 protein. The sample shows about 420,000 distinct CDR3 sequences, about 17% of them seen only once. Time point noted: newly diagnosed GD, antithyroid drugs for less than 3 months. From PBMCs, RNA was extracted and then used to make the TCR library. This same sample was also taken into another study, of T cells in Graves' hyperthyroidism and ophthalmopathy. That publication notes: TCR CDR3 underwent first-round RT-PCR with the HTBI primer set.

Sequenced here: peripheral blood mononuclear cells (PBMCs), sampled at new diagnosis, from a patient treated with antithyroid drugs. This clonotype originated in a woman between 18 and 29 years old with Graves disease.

CDR3 nucleotide sequence: TGTGCCAGCAGTTTACGGGGGCAGAACCCCTACGAGCAGTACTTC. Encoded protein: CASSLRGQNPYEQYF. This chain connects TRBV27 to TRBJ2-7; D may be TRBD1 or TRBD2 (6 bases each). Deletions cut 2 bases from V and 2 bases from J, with 13 bases between. Looked up from germline, CDR1 is MNHEY and CDR2 is SMNVEV (reference sequence). The CDR3 runs 15 residues.